Presented here are 5 T cell receptor beta chains from one specimen sequenced in a study of shared clonotypes between healthy human individuals. The method was immunoSEQ multiplex PCR; TCRdb's version includes in-frame clones alone and lacks a portion of them. The table lists under 600,000 clones, about 96% of them singletons. The source material was naive CD4+ T cells sorted from blood. This sample's subset: CD45RA+ positively selected. Source of these receptors: a woman aged 25-40 years in good health.

The CDR3 here is CASSLGYRDHYGYTF. The CDR3, as DNA: TGCGCCAGCAGCTTGGGTTACAGGGACCACTATGGCTACACCTTC. The chain joins TRBV5-1 to TRBJ1-2, with D possibly TRBD1 on 6 matching bases. CDR1 is SGHRS, CDR2 YFSETQ, per germline. The CDR3 runs to 15 residues. V lost 0 bases to trimming and J lost 3 bases, with 12 bases between them.

The chain uses TRBV6-1 and TRBJ1-5; 7 bases are shared with TRBD1. Germline lookup yields CDR1 MNHNS and CDR2 SASEGT. There are 13 residues in the CDR3. The V gene end was trimmed by 8 bases and the J gene end by 7 bases; junction bases not matched to a gene: 8. CDR3 residues: CASGGGMGQPQHF. CDR3 coding DNA: TGTGCCAGCGGAGGGGGCATGGGGCAGCCCCAGCATTTT.

The V gene is TRBV27, the J gene TRBJ1-2, with 10 bases lining up with TRBD1. CDR1 and CDR2 from the germline V gene are MNHEY and SMNVEV (reference sequence). The CDR3 runs 14 residues. V dropped 2 bases and J dropped 3; count of bases not matched to a gene: 0. The CDR3: CASSLGTGDYGYTF. The CDR3 region has the DNA TGTGCCAGCAGTTTAGGGACAGGGGACTATGGCTACACCTTC.

CDR3 region: CAWGKHGYGYTF. CDR3 in DNA: TGTGCCTGGGGTAAACACGGCTATGGCTACACCTTC. This chain joins TRBV7-6 and TRBJ1-2, with unresolved D. This CDR3 spans 12 amino acids. Germline loops: CDR1 SGHVS, CDR2 FNYEAQ. Deletions cut 11 bases from V and 4 bases from J, with 14 bases between. The variable domain in full, completed from reference TRBV7-6 and TRBJ1-2, reads GAGVSQSPRYKVTKRGQDVALRCDPISGHVSLYWYRQALGQGPEFLTYFNYEAQQDKSGLPNDRFSAERPEGSISTLTIQRTEQRDSAMYRCAWGKHGYGYTFGSGTRLTVV.

This chain connects TRBV29-1 to TRBJ1-5; tentative D call: TRBD1 (5 bases). The ends were cut back, 1 base at V and 6 bases at J, with 10 bases in the middle. The CDR3 runs to 13 residues. In germline, CDR1 is SQVTM, CDR2 ANQGSEA. The CDR3 bases are TGCAGCGTTGAAGCGGGGGAGAGTCAGCCCCAGCATTTT. Its protein product is CSVEAGESQPQHF.